This T cell receptor beta chain is drawn from a study of Tregs in tolerant kidney transplant recipients. Assay: immunoSEQ multiplex PCR; the TCRdb copy retains only in-frame clones and omits some. The data hold approximately 47,000 clones, with approximately 90% observed a single time. Related graft donors supplied nonmyeloablative bone marrow transplants, and mixed chimerism was transient. Sequenced here: CD8+ T cells from blood (PBMCs), sampled 12 months after the transplant. The receptor's source is a human patient who received a combined kidney and bone marrow transplant. Some T cells may possibly be graft donor cells.

In nucleotides, the CDR3 is TGTGCCAGCAACCAGGGGGCCGCCTACGAGCAGTACTTC. Translation: CASNQGAAYEQYF. The V call is TRBV2, the J call TRBJ2-7, with 8 positions matching TRBD1. This CDR3 comprises 13 residues. Germline V gives CDR1 SNHLY, CDR2 FYNNEI. V was clipped by 7 bases and J by 2 bases; unmatched bases: 4. Complete variable domain (other parts from reference TRBV2 and TRBJ2-7): EPEVTQTPSHQVTQMGQEVILRCVPISNHLYFYWYRQILGQKVEFLVSFYNNEISEKSEIFDDQFSVERPDGSNFTLKIRSTKLEDSAMYFCASNQGAAYEQYFGPGTRLTVT.